This TCR beta chain was recovered during a study of T cell responses to AZD1222 COVID-19 vaccine. Germline lookup yields CDR1 SGHDT and CDR2 YYEEEE. The CDR3 loop spans 16 amino acids. V shed 4 bases and J shed 5 bases, with 22 bases lying between them. As for this clone: No antigen is known for it.

TCRdb's table, derived via immunoSEQ multiplex PCR, lists solely in-frame clones and lacks some. The sample has approximately 100,000 clones; around 90% are singletons. Study-wide results and limits: Elevations in Spike-specific TCR breadth and depth followed administration of two AZD1222 doses. CD4 TCRs covered the whole spike, strongest at regions 160-218 and 743-854. Within unmutated variant regions lay the reported targets of nearly half of spike-specific TCRs. The sample set comprised mostly white British donors with more females, and clonal diversity was possibly underestimated.

The sample here was peripheral blood, taken on day 0 of AZD1222 vaccination. The chain combines TRBV5-6 with TRBJ2-7; TRBD2 is a possible D gene (6 bases). This TCR derives from an adult in good health. The CDR3 DNA reads as TGTGCCAGCAGCCGACGCGGGGTGCGGGGCGCCCACGAGCAGTACTTC. Its translation: CASSRRGVRGAHEQYF.